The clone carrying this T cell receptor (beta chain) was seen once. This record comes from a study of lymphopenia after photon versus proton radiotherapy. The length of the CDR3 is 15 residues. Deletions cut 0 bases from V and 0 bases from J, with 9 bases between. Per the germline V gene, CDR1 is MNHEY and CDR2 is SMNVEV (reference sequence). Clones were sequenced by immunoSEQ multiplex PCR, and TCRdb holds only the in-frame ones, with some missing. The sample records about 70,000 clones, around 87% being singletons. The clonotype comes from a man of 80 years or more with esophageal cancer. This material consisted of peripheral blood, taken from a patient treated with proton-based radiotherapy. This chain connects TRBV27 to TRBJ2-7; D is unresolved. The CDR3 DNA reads TGTGCCAGCAGTTTATCTGAGAGCCTCTCCTACGAGCAGTACTTC. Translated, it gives CASSLSESLSYEQYF.